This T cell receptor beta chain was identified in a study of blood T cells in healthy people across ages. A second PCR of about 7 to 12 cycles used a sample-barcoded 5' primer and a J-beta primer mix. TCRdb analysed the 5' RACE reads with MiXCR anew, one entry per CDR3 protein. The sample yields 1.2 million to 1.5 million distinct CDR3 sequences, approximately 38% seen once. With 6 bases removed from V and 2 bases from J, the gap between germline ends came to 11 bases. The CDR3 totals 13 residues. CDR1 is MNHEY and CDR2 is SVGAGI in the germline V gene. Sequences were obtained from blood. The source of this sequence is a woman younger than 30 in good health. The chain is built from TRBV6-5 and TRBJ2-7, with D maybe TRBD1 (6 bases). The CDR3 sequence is CASRPGQTYEQYF. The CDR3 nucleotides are TGTGCCAGCAGACCCGGACAGACCTACGAGCAGTACTTC.